These T cell receptor beta chains were read from a single sample in a study of human T cells and chemical hapten exposure. TCRdb re-called the RACE reads through MiXCR, storing one row per CDR3 protein. This table holds about 360,000 distinct CDR3 sequences, around 4.8% found once. Material: whole blood, obtained in connection with sensitization to the hapten diphenylcyclopropenone (DPC). These receptors were taken from a woman aged 45 to 65 with alopecia areata. Some clones in this sample may be carry-over from other donors' samples. Both conserved end residues are part of each CDR3. The D gene is left open where the match is weak. Clone size is shown for a subset of rows, as once, few, many or a class of expanded clone.

d_call cdr3_length clone_size j_call v_call cdr3_nt cdr3_aa
TRBD2 14 many TRBJ2-3 TRBV7-7 TGTGCCAGCAGCCCCAACCTAGCGGCAGATACGCAGTATTTT CASSPNLAADTQYF
TRBD1 14 few TRBJ2-1 TRBV20-1 TGCAGTGCTAGCCGGGACAGGATTGGAGGGGGGAAATTCTTC CSASRDRIGGGKFF
NA 12 few TRBJ2-7 TRBV30 TGTGCCTGGAGGTACCAGACCTACGAGCAGTACTTC CAWRYQTYEQYF
TRBD1 15 NA TRBJ2-1 TRBV7-2 TGTGCCAGCAGCTCCCGACAGGGGACCTACAATGAGCAGTTCTTC CASSSRQGTYNEQFF
NA 13 many TRBJ2-3 TRBV11-2 TGTGCCAGCAGCTTTCCCCGGGCAGATACGCAGTATTTT CASSFPRADTQYF
TRBD2 15 many TRBJ2-3 TRBV27 TGTGCCAGCAGTCTTAGCGGGGGGGCCTGGGATACGCAGTATTTT CASSLSGGAWDTQYF
NA 14 many TRBJ1-1 TRBV5-1 TGCGCCAGCAGCTCCGGGACACAGAACACTGAAGCTTTCTTT CASSSGTQNTEAFF
TRBD1 18 many TRBJ1-5 TRBV12-3/TRBV12-4 TGTGCCAGCAGGGCCGGGACAGGGCCCTTCTCGGGCAATCAGCCCCAGCATTTT CASRAGTGPFSGNQPQHF
NA 14 NA TRBJ1-5 TRBV7-2 TGTGCCAGCTCTACCGGAAACGGTAATCAGCCCCAGCATTTT CASSTGNGNQPQHF
NA 13 many TRBJ2-3 TRBV20-1 TGCAGTGCTAGAGACTTTCTCACAGATACGCAGTATTTT CSARDFLTDTQYF
TRBD1 12 many TRBJ1-1 TRBV20-1 TGCAGTGCTAGAGAGAGGACAGGAGAGGCTTTCTTT CSARERTGEAFF
NA 14 many TRBJ1-4 TRBV29-1 TGCAGCGTTGTTGTTTCGGCGGGGAATGAAAAACTGTTTTTT CSVVVSAGNEKLFF
TRBD1 15 NA TRBJ1-2 TRBV12-3/TRBV12-4 TGTGCCAGCAGTTCTACGACAGGGGGAACGCATGGCTACACCTTC CASSSTTGGTHGYTF
NA 16 few TRBJ2-5 TRBV7-2 TGTGCCAGCAGCCAGGACGGACGTGGGTACCAAGAGACCCAGTACTTC CASSQDGRGYQETQYF
NA 13 few TRBJ2-2 TRBV24-1 TGTGCCACCAGTAAATATCAGCGCGGGGAGCTGTTTTTT CATSKYQRGELFF
NA 15 many TRBJ1-4 TRBV20-1 TGCAGTGCTAGAGTGTTACGAGACAGGCCTGAAAAACTGTTTTTT CSARVLRDRPEKLFF
NA 12 many TRBJ1-1 TRBV29-1 TGCAGCGTTGTCCAACAGAACACTGAAGCTTTCTTT CSVVQQNTEAFF
TRBD2 15 many TRBJ2-5 TRBV18 TGTGCCAGCTCACCTCTACTAGCGCCTCCGGAGACCCAGTACTTC CASSPLLAPPETQYF
TRBD1 14 NA TRBJ2-3 TRBV2 TGTGCCAGCCCTAGGGACAGACTATCAGATACGCAGTATTTT CASPRDRLSDTQYF
NA 13 NA TRBJ2-3 TRBV10-3 TGTGCCATAAGTGATTCCGCTGGTGATACGCAGTATTTT CAISDSAGDTQYF
TRBD2 15 few TRBJ2-7 TRBV5-1 TGCGCCAGCAGCTTGGCCACTAGCGGGGCCTACGAGCAGTACTTC CASSLATSGAYEQYF
NA 17 NA TRBJ2-2 TRBV15 TGTGCCACCAGCAGACCCCCGGCGGGCCTGAACACCGGGGAGCTGTTTTTT CATSRPPAGLNTGELFF
NA 13 few TRBJ2-7 TRBV12-3/TRBV12-4 TGTGCCAGCAGTGCCGGGGCTGTCTACGAGCAGTACTTC CASSAGAVYEQYF
NA 12 few TRBJ2-1 TRBV6-6 TGTGCCAGCAGTTACTCGCTGGATGAGCAGTTCTTC CASSYSLDEQFF
NA 14 few TRBJ2-3 TRBV7-2 TGTGCCAGCAGCCCCGGGTTCAGTGGAGATACGCAGTATTTT CASSPGFSGDTQYF
NA 14 many TRBJ2-1 TRBV30 TGTGCCTGGACCCTGGGGGGTGGCTACAATGAGCAGTTCTTC CAWTLGGGYNEQFF
TRBD2 13 many TRBJ2-5 TRBV7-9 TGTGCCAGCAGAAGACTAGCGGAAGAGACCCAGTACTTC CASRRLAEETQYF
NA 15 NA TRBJ1-6 TRBV4-1 TGCGCCAGCAGCCAAGTATCTGGCAGCAATTCACCCCTCCACTTT CASSQVSGSNSPLHF
NA 15 many TRBJ1-1 TRBV5-5 TGTGCCAGCAGCCTAAGCCCCACGTGGAACACTGAAGCTTTCTTT CASSLSPTWNTEAFF
TRBD2 17 many TRBJ2-3 TRBV20-1 TGCAGTGCTCCACTAGCGGGGCCCCCCCCCTACACAGATACGCAGTATTTT CSAPLAGPPPYTDTQYF
NA 12 many TRBJ2-4 TRBV6-2/TRBV6-3 TGTGCCAGCGGGAAAGCCAAAAACATTCAGTACTTC CASGKAKNIQYF
NA 13 once TRBJ2-1 TRBV5-5 TGTACCAGCAGCCAGATACAGGGAAATGAGCAGTTCTTC CTSSQIQGNEQFF
NA 11 many TRBJ1-2 TRBV20-1 TGCAGTATAGAGGGGGACTATGGCTACACCTTC CSIEGDYGYTF
TRBD2 14 few TRBJ2-7 TRBV6-5 TGTGCCACCAGACTAGCGGATAACGGATACGAGCAGTACTTC CATRLADNGYEQYF
NA 15 few TRBJ2-7 TRBV12-3/TRBV12-4 TGTGCCAGCAGTCAGAGCGGGCCGAGCTCCTACGAGCAGTACTTC CASSQSGPSSYEQYF
TRBD1 16 few TRBJ2-4 TRBV27 TGTGCCAGCAGTTCTCACAGGGGGCTAGCCAAAAACATTCAGTACTTC CASSSHRGLAKNIQYF
NA 18 many TRBJ2-3 TRBV24-1 TGTGCCACCAGTGATTTCGTCGGAGCAGCTACTAGCACAGATACGCAGTATTTT CATSDFVGAATSTDTQYF
NA 12 many TRBJ2-1 TRBV12-3/TRBV12-4 TGTGCCAGCAGCGTAGTACTGGATGAGCAGTTCTTC CASSVVLDEQFF
NA 15 many TRBJ1-1 TRBV7-6 TGTGCCAGCAGCTTTCTAACAGAACTGAACACTGAAGCTTTCTTT CASSFLTELNTEAFF
NA 16 NA TRBJ2-4 TRBV28 TGTGCCAGCAGTCTCAGACTGAGTAGCGTCAAAAACATTCAGTACTTC CASSLRLSSVKNIQYF
NA 13 many TRBJ2-7 TRBV7-2 TGTGCCAGCAGCTTAAAAAGGGCCCACGAGCAGTACTTC CASSLKRAHEQYF
NA 15 many TRBJ2-7 TRBV28 TGTGCCAGCAGTTTCCAGGGGACCCTCTCCTACGAGCAGTACTTC CASSFQGTLSYEQYF
TRBD1 15 many TRBJ2-7 TRBV6-5 TGTGCCAGCAGTTACGGACAGGGGGCTTCCTACGAGCAGTACTTC CASSYGQGASYEQYF
NA 15 NA TRBJ1-1 TRBV18 TGTGCCAGCTCACCACGAGCGGGACTGAACACTGAAGCTTTCTTT CASSPRAGLNTEAFF
NA 13 many TRBJ2-5 TRBV27 TGTGCCAGCAGTTTAGAAGGGGTGGAGACCCAGTACTTC CASSLEGVETQYF
NA 13 many TRBJ2-7 TRBV28 TGTGCCAGCAGGCCAACACAGTGGTACGAGCAGTACTTC CASRPTQWYEQYF
NA 13 few TRBJ1-3 TRBV7-2 TGTGCCAGCAGCTTAGGACGGGGAAACACCATATATTTT CASSLGRGNTIYF
NA 15 many TRBJ1-5 TRBV21-1 TGTGCCAGCAGTGAAGACCTGGATTACGGTCAGCCCCAGCATTTT CASSEDLDYGQPQHF
TRBD1 14 many TRBJ2-7 TRBV4-2 TGTGCCAGCACCACCAACAACAGGGGGCACGAGCAGTACTTC CASTTNNRGHEQYF
NA 13 many TRBJ2-7 TRBV28 TGTGCCAGCAGTTTAGGGCAGGGGTTCGAGCAGTACTTC CASSLGQGFEQYF
TRBD2 13 many TRBJ2-7 TRBV14 TGTGCCAGCAGCCACGGGGGGGCGAGCGAGCAGTACTTC CASSHGGASEQYF
NA 11 few TRBJ2-1 TRBV28 TGTGCCAGCAGAGACCGGGCCGAGCAGTTCTTC CASRDRAEQFF
NA 12 few TRBJ1-1 TRBV3-1 TGTGCCAGCAGCGTGGGGACCGCTGAAGCTTTCTTT CASSVGTAEAFF
NA 16 many TRBJ2-1 TRBV29-1 TGCAGCGTTGAGAGGACTACTCAGGTCTCCTACAATGAGCAGTTCTTC CSVERTTQVSYNEQFF
NA 12 many TRBJ2-1 TRBV12-3/TRBV12-4 TGTGCCAGCAGCTCTGACCTGAATGAGCAGTTCTTC CASSSDLNEQFF
TRBD1 14 many TRBJ1-5 TRBV11-2 TGTGCCAGCAGCTTAGGGCAGGGGGGATCGCCCCAGCATTTT CASSLGQGGSPQHF
NA 13 many TRBJ2-1 TRBV18 TGTGCCAGCTCATCAACAGGGATTTGGGAGCAGTTCTTC CASSSTGIWEQFF